This TCR beta chain was sequenced for a study of Ad26.COV2.S vaccination and SARS-CoV-2 variants. The CDR3 is 14 amino acids. After removal of 6 bases from V and 5 bases from J, the junction contained 7 bases not matched to a gene. Germline CDR1 and CDR2: ENHRY and SYGVKD. Using immunoSEQ multiplex PCR, the repertoire was profiled, and TCRdb retains in-frame clones only, with some absent. This sample has a few hundred thousand clones, with roughly 90% found just once. The treatment: approximately 18 received Ad26.COV2.S at low or high dose, single or two shots; about 5 received placebo; per-sample allocation not given. Following the first vaccine or placebo injection, samples were taken on day 63. Donation was by an adult aged 18-55 years who was in Boston.

J is TRBJ1-1 and V is TRBV10-3, with TRBD1 matching over 9 bases. Sample: peripheral blood, taken in a trial of Ad26.COV2.S vaccine versus placebo. The sequence derives from a person between 18 and 65 years old who received the Ad26.COV2.S COVID-19 vaccine or a placebo. This CDR3 is CAIRGQGRETEAFF. The CDR3, as DNA: TGTGCCATCAGAGGACAGGGGCGGGAAACTGAAGCTTTCTTT.